A single sample gave rise to the 8 T cell receptor beta chains below, sequenced in a study of Graves' ophthalmopathy and Graves' hyperthyroidism. TCR beta CDR3 regions were amplified from RNA transcripts. RT-PCR with HTBI primers came first, then second-round multiplex PCR. One entry per CDR3 protein, called by TCRdb with MiXCR from the multiplex PCR reads. The table has 450,000 to 600,000 distinct CDR3 sequences, under 45% seen once; the top ten hold around 4%. The specimen sequenced was peripheral blood or thyroid tissue (not recorded which). These receptors all come from an adult man with Graves' hyperthyroidism.

The chain combines TRBV29-1 with TRBJ2-7, with unresolved D. Looked up from germline, CDR1 is SQVTM and CDR2 is ANQGSEA. V was pared by 1 base and J by 7 bases, with 20 bases between. The CDR3 covers 15 residues. CDR3 protein: CSVEGLESSYNEQYF. For the CDR3, the DNA is TGCAGCGTTGAAGGGCTTGAGAGCTCCTACAATGAGCAGTACTTC.

This clonotype was recorded at least ten times. V gene TRBV6-5 combines with J gene TRBJ1-4; D is unclear. CDR3 length: 16 amino acids. The germline V and J ends were trimmed by 0 bases and 3 bases, with 11 bases remaining between them. The germline gives CDR1 MNHEY, CDR2 SVGAGI. CDR3 DNA: TGTGCCAGCAGTTACTCTTCCGGACTATCTAATGAAAAACTGTTTTTT. As protein: CASSYSSGLSNEKLFF.

The chain uses TRBV7-6 and TRBJ2-7; D call uncertain. The DNA end lines up better with TRBJ2-1; the J call may be wrong. The CDR3 has 14 amino acids. Germline V gene lookup returns CDR1 SGHVS and CDR2 FNYEAQ. DNA for the CDR3: TGTGCCAGCAGCTTAGGTGGCGCATTCAATGAGCAGTTCTTC. This sequence encodes CASSLGGAFNEQFF.

With regard to this clonotype: This CDR3 is missing its conserved last phenylalanine or tryptophan, likely due to a read error. The rearrangement links TRBV10-3 to TRBJ1-1; 7 bases map to TRBD1. Germline assignment: CDR1 ENHRY and CDR2 SYGVKD. This CDR3 spans 13 amino acids. As DNA, the CDR3 is TGTGCCATCAGTCGGACAGGCGACACTGAGGCTTTCCTT. As protein: CAISRTGDTEAFL.

Comments on this clonotype: One junction end disagrees with the germline gene, perhaps due to a read error. The chain employs TRBV2 and TRBJ2-5; D gene ambiguous. Germline V lookup: CDR1 SNHLY, CDR2 FYNNEI. There are 14 residues in the CDR3. CDR3 bases: TGTGCCAGCAATGAAGTCTCGTACCGAGAGACCCAGTACTTC. Residues: CASNEVSYRETQYF. Supplemented by reference TRBV2 and TRBJ2-5, the full variable domain reads EPEVTQTPSHQVTQMGQEVILRCVPISNHLYFYWYRQILGQKVEFLVSFYNNEISEKSEIFDDQFSVERPDGSNFTLKIRSTKLEDSAMYFCASNEVSYRETQYFGPGTRLLVL.

The rearrangement links TRBV9 to TRBJ2-7; TRBD2 aligns across 8 bases. The DNA end is more similar to TRBJ2-1, so the J call may be wrong. This CDR3 region has 13 residues. The germline gives CDR1 SGDLS, CDR2 YYNGEE. CDR3 DNA: TGTGCCAGCACCCCGGGGGGGTTGGAGGAGCAGTTCTTC. It specifies CASTPGGLEEQFF.

This clonotype was counted at least ten times. This rearrangement joins TRBV12-3 or TRBV12-4 to TRBJ1-2, with D possibly TRBD1 on 5 matching bases. The CDR3 covers 15 residues. Trimming left V 5 bases short and J 8 bases short, with 21 bases between. The CDR3 region is CASSPLGVGEGGYTF. For the CDR3, the DNA is TGTGCCAGCAGTCCTCTAGGGGTGGGGGAAGGAGGCTACACCTTC.

The rearrangement links TRBV9 to TRBJ1-2; TRBD1 matches 11 bases. CDR1 and CDR2 from the germline V gene are SGDLS and YYNGEE. There are 14 residues in the CDR3. J was trimmed by 5 bases and V by 3 bases; bases with no gene match: 3. The CDR3 region is CASSDGTGGYGYTF. The DNA of the CDR3 is TGTGCCAGCAGCGACGGGACAGGGGGTTATGGCTACACCTTC.